This passage covers 19 T cell receptor beta chains from one sample sequenced in a study of long-term antiretroviral therapy in people with HIV. The immunoSEQ assay was v3.0, run at survey level. Data came from immunoSEQ multiplex PCR; TCRdb stores just in-frame clones and leaves some out. This table holds over 15,000 clones, 80% found once. This specimen consisted of unsorted PBMCs, obtained 0.1 years before starting antiretroviral therapy. The source of these receptors is a man aged 18 to 35 with HIV.

The chain recombines TRBV10-3 with TRBJ2-3, with 8 bases aligning to TRBD2. The J segment lost 2 bases and the V segment lost 6 bases, leaving 10 bases of the junction unmatched. Per the germline V gene, CDR1 is ENHRY and CDR2 is SYGVKD. The length of the CDR3 is 16 residues. The CDR3 loop reads CAISEVSGAPTDTQYF. The DNA for the CDR3 is TGTGCCATCAGCGAGGTTAGCGGGGCCCCCACAGATACGCAGTATTTT.

The V call is TRBV4-2, the J call TRBJ1-1, with D possibly TRBD1 on 6 matching bases. The CDR3 length is 15 residues. Germline V gene data show CDR1 as LGHNA and CDR2 as YNFKEQ. V shed 7 bases and J shed 0 bases, with 15 bases lying between them. CDR3 amino acids: CASNPLGQLNTEAFF. The CDR3 bases are TGTGCCAGCAACCCCCTAGGACAGCTGAACACTGAAGCTTTCTTT.

Points on this clone: This probably arose from a read error, given a far larger clone one base away. This rearrangement joins TRBV5-1 to TRBJ2-7; no clear D gene. The CDR3 covers 13 residues. Trimming cost V 3 bases and J 4 bases, with 11 bases left between them. Germline CDR1 reads SGHRS; CDR2 reads YFSETQ. The DNA for the CDR3 is TGCGCCAGCAGCTCCTCCCTTAGATACGAGCAGTACTTC. Protein product: CASSSSLRYEQYF.

This chain links TRBV6-1 with TRBJ2-4, with TRBD2 matching over 7 bases. V dropped 6 bases and J dropped 1; count of bases not matched to a gene: 6. Germline lookup yields CDR1 MNHNS and CDR2 SASEGT. CDR3 size: 15 residues. The CDR3 loop is CASSQGGWAKNIQYF. The CDR3 nucleotides are TGTGCCAGCAGCCAGGGAGGGTGGGCCAAAAACATTCAGTACTTC.

This clone was observed a handful of times. The V call is TRBV27, the J call TRBJ1-2; D may be TRBD1 (6 bases). CDR3 size: 15 residues. The V gene's germline CDR1 is MNHEY and CDR2 SMNVEV (reference sequence). Between the trimmed V and J ends, which lost 5 bases and 2 bases, there was a span of 15 bases. CDR3 nucleotide sequence: TGTGCCAGCAGTGGGGAAACAGGGACCAACTATGGCTACACCTTC. Translation gives CASSGETGTNYGYTF.

This chain uses TRBV21-1 with TRBJ2-7; the table's D call of TRBD2 was not tested on the DNA. TRBV21-1 constitutes a pseudogene. This CDR3 is 12 amino acids long. The CDR3 region is CASSKHPGEQYF. The DNA of the CDR3 is TGTGCCAGCAGCAAACACCCGGGGGAGCAGTACTTC.

Notes on this clone: At one end, the junction sequence differs from germline, possibly due to a read error. The chain is built from TRBV5-4 and TRBJ1-5, with 8 bases fitting TRBD1. The germline V gene has CDR1 SGHNT and CDR2 YYREEE (reference sequence). The length of the CDR3 is 14 residues. CDR3 bases: TGTGCCAGCAGCCTGGACAGGGAAAATCGGCCCCAGCATTTT. Residues: CASSLDRENRPQHF.

The chain links TRBV19 to TRBJ2-7, with 8 positions matching TRBD2. V shed 5 bases and J 0 bases; nucleotides not matched to a gene: 3. This CDR3 comprises 14 residues. The V gene's germline CDR1 is LNHDA and CDR2 SQIVND (reference sequence). In nucleotides, the CDR3 is TGTGCCAGTAGTTCGACTAGCGACTCCTACGAGCAGTACTTC. Translating it yields CASSSTSDSYEQYF.

This clone has just a few counts. The rearrangement joins TRBV6-6 to TRBJ1-2, with no clear D. V was trimmed by 6 bases and J by 4 bases, leaving 15 bases between them. Germline V gene data show CDR1 as MNHNY and CDR2 as SVGAGI (reference sequence). The CDR3 is 14 amino acids. The CDR3 sequence: CASRPQPDAYGYTF. The CDR3 DNA sequence: TGTGCCAGCAGACCCCAACCCGACGCCTATGGCTACACCTTC.

V and J are TRBV30 and TRBJ2-7, with TRBD1 matching over 8 bases. Per germline, CDR1 GTSNPN and CDR2 SVGIG (reference sequence). This CDR3 spans 14 amino acids. V lost 2 bases to trimming and J lost 5 bases; unmatched junction nucleotides: 8. CDR3 nucleotides: TGTGCCTGGAGTACTGGACAGGGCGTCCACGAGCAGTACTTC. Translating it yields CAWSTGQGVHEQYF.

The chain uses TRBV28 and TRBJ2-2, with D possibly TRBD1 on 6 matching bases. The CDR3 is 17 residues long. Between the trimmed V and J ends, which lost 7 bases and 1 base, there was a span of 19 bases. Germline values: CDR1 MDHEN, CDR2 SYDVKM. For the CDR3, the DNA is TGTGCCAGCACCCGAAGGGCCAGGACAGAGAACACCGGGGAGCTGTTTTTT. Its translation is CASTRRARTENTGELFF.

The chain combines TRBV7-9 with TRBJ2-2, with TRBD2 identical over 8 bases. Germline V CDR1 and CDR2: SEHNR, FQNEAQ (reference sequence). This CDR3 comprises 13 residues. After removal of 4 bases from V and 7 bases from J, the junction contained 2 bases not matched to a gene. The CDR3: CASSSGTSGELFF. CDR3 coding DNA: TGTGCCAGCAGCTCCGGGACTAGCGGGGAGCTGTTTTTT. The entire variable domain, with the rest obtained from reference TRBV7-9 and TRBJ2-2, is as follows: DTGVSQNPRHKITKRGQNVTFRCDPISEHNRLYWYRQTLGQGPEFLTYFQNEAQLEKSRLLSDRFSAERPKGSFSTLEIQRTEQGDSAMYLCASSSGTSGELFFGEGSRLTVL.

The rearrangement uses TRBV4-3 and TRBJ1-1, with 7 bases identical to TRBD1. The V gene end was trimmed by 0 bases and the J gene end by 5 bases; junction bases not matched to a gene: 18. The germline V gene has CDR1 LGHNA and CDR2 YSLEER. The CDR3 sequence is 19 residues long. The CDR3 loop is CASSQDFGLRQGVFTEAFF. The CDR3 bases are TGCGCCAGCAGCCAAGATTTTGGGCTGCGACAGGGAGTTTTTACTGAAGCTTTCTTT.

A word on this clone: The junction shows a germline mismatch at one end, possibly a read error. This rearrangement joins TRBV6-8 to TRBJ2-2, with TRBD2 matching over 9 bases. From germline, CDR1 is MNHGY and CDR2 SAAAGT. The CDR3 runs 16 residues. CDR3 coding DNA: TGTGCCACCCTCCTCCAGCGGGGGGCCGCGCACCGGGGAGCTGTTTTT. Translation: CATLLQRGAAHRGAVF.

The chain combines TRBV10-3 with TRBJ2-5; D not certain. Germline CDR1 is ENHRY and CDR2 is SYGVKD. The CDR3 is 12 residues long. The germline V and J ends were trimmed by 4 bases and 4 bases, with 7 bases remaining between them. CDR3 loop: CAISGPRETQYF. The CDR3 coding sequence is TGTGCCATCAGTGGGCCTCGAGAGACCCAGTACTTC.

The chain couples TRBV6-4 to TRBJ2-1, with TRBD2 matching 14 bases. The CDR3 loop spans 15 amino acids. Trimming removed 5 bases from V and 9 bases from J; junction bases left unmatched: 6. Per germline, CDR1 MRHNA and CDR2 SNTAGT. The CDR3 DNA reads as TGTGCCAGCAGTCCGACTAGCGGGGGGGCCGGTGAGCAGTTCTTC. It translates to CASSPTSGGAGEQFF.

This chain uses TRBV6-1 with TRBJ1-1, with 10 bases aligning to TRBD1. Germline V gene data show CDR1 as MNHNS and CDR2 as SASEGT. The V segment lost 11 bases and the J segment 3 bases; nucleotides outside the gene matches: 6. CDR3 length: 13 residues. The CDR3 reads CAGRQGAYTEAFF. CDR3 DNA: TGTGCCGGGAGACAGGGGGCTTACACTGAAGCTTTCTTT.

This clone was seen only once. The gene calls are TRBV5-1 and TRBJ1-2, with TRBD1 identical over 8 bases. This CDR3 spans 13 amino acids. V was clipped by 2 bases and J by 6 bases; unmatched bases: 3. Germline CDR1 is SGHRS and CDR2 is YFSETQ. CDR3 coding DNA: TGCGCCAGCAGCTTAGCAGGGGGCGATGGCTACACCTTC. Protein sequence: CASSLAGGDGYTF.

V and J are TRBV9 and TRBJ2-6; 9 nucleotides match TRBD1. CDR1 and CDR2 from the germline V gene are SGDLS and YYNGEE. V was pared by 3 bases and J by 0 bases, with 10 bases of the junction left unmatched. The CDR3 totals 19 residues. The CDR3 loop reads CASSAIRDREISGANVLTF. The CDR3 nucleotides read TGTGCCAGCAGCGCCATCCGGGACAGGGAAATCTCTGGGGCCAACGTCCTGACTTTC.